This T cell receptor beta chain was obtained from a study of T cells in Graves' hyperthyroidism and ophthalmopathy. Template material for amplifying TCR beta CDR3 regions consisted of RNA transcripts. Primed by the HTBI set, a first-round RT-PCR was run on the TCR CDR3. TCRdb used MiXCR to reprocess the multiplex PCR reads, holding one entry per CDR3 protein. The sample includes a few hundred thousand distinct CDR3 sequences, about 15% seen only once; the top ten take roughly 29%. This clonotype was seen repeatedly, ten times or more. The germline gives CDR1 SGHTA, CDR2 FQGNSA. CDR3 size: 14 residues. Deletions cut 1 base from V and 5 bases from J, with 9 bases between. Patients were excluded for uncontrolled infection, other autoimmune disease, pregnancy or lactation. Clinical symptoms, serum thyroxine and TRAb, thyroid ultrasound and orbital computed tomography were used for the diagnoses.

The V and J genes are TRBV7-2 and TRBJ1-5, with D perhaps TRBD1 (6 bases). The specimen sequenced was blood. The TCR was taken from a woman aged 25 to 45 with Graves' ophthalmopathy. CDR3 loop: CASSLVGGDQPQHF. As DNA, the CDR3 is TGTGCCAGCAGCTTAGTGGGGGGCGATCAGCCCCAGCATTTT.